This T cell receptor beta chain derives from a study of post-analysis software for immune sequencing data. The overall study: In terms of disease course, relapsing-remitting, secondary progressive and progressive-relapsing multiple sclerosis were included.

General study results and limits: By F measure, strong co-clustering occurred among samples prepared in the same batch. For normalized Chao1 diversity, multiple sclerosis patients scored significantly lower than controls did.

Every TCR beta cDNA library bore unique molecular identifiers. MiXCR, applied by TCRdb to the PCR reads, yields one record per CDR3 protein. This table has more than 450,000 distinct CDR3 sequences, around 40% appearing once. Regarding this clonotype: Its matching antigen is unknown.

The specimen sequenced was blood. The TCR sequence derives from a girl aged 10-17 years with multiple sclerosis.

This CDR3 reads CSVGTGGQETQYF. CDR3 DNA: TGCAGCGTAGGGACAGGGGGCCAAGAGACCCAGTACTTC. The chain uses TRBV29-1 and TRBJ2-5; 11 nucleotides line up with TRBD1. The CDR3 contains 13 residues. The V segment lost 6 bases and the J segment 1 base; nucleotides outside the gene matches: 1. Germline V gene data show CDR1 as SQVTM and CDR2 as ANQGSEA.